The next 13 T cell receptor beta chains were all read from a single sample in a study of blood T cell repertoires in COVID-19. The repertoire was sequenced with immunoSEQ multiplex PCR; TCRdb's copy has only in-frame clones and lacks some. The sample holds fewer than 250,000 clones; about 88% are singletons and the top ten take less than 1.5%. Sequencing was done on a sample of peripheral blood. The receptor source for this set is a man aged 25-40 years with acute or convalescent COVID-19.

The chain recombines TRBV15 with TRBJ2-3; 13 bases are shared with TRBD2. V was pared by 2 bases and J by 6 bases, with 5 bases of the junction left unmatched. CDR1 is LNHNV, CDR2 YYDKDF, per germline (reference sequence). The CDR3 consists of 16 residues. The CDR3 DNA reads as TGTGCCACCAGCAGATGGGGACTAGCGGGAACGGATACGCAGTATTTT. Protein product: CATSRWGLAGTDTQYF. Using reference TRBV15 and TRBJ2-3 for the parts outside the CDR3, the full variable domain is DAMVIQNPRYQVTQFGKPVTLSCSQTLNHNVMYWYQQKSSQAPKLLFHYYDKDFNNEADTPDNFQSRRPNTSFCFLDIRSPGLGDTAMYLCATSRWGLAGTDTQYFGPGTRLTVL.

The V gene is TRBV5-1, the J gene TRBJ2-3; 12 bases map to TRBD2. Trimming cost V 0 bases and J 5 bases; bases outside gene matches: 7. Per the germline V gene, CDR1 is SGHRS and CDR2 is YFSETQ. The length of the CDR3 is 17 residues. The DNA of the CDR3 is TGCGCCAGCAGCTTGGCTGTATCGACTAGCGGGGGAGATACGCAGTATTTT. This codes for CASSLAVSTSGGDTQYF. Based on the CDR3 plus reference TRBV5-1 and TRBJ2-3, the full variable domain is KAGVTQTPRYLIKTRGQQVTLSCSPISGHRSVSWYQQTPGQGLQFLFEYFSETQRNKGNFPGRFSGRQFSNSRSEMNVSTLELGDSALYLCASSLAVSTSGGDTQYFGPGTRLTVL.

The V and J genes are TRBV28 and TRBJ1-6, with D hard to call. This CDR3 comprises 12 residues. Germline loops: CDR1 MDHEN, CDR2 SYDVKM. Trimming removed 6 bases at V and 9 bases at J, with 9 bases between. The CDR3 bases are TGTGCCAGCAGCCCCCCCGGTTCACCCCTCCACTTT. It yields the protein CASSPPGSPLHF.

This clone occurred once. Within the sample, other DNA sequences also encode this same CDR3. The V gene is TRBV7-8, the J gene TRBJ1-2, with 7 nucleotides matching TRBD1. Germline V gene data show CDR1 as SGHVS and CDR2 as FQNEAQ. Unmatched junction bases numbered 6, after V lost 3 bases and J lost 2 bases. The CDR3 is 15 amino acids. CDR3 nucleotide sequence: TGTGCCAGCAGCTTGAGGACAGGAGCGAACTATGGCTACACCTTC. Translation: CASSLRTGANYGYTF.

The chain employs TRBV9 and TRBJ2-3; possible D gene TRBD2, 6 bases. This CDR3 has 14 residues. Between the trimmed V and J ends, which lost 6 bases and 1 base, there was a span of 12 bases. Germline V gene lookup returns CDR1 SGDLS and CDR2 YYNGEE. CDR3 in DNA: TGTGCCAGCACCCTAATAGCGGGCACAGATACGCAGTATTTT. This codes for CASTLIAGTDTQYF.

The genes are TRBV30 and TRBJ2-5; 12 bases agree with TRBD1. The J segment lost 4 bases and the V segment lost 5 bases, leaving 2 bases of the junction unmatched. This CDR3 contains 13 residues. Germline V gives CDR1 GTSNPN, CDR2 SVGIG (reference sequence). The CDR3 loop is CAWRDRGRETQYF. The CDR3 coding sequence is TGTGCCTGGCGGGACAGGGGGCGAGAGACCCAGTACTTC.

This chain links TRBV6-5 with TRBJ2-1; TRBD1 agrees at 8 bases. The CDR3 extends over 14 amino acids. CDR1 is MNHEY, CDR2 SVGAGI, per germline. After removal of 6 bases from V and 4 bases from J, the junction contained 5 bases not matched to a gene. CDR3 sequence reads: CASRTGQEYNEQFF. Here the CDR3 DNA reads TGTGCCAGCAGGACGGGACAGGAGTACAATGAGCAGTTCTTC.

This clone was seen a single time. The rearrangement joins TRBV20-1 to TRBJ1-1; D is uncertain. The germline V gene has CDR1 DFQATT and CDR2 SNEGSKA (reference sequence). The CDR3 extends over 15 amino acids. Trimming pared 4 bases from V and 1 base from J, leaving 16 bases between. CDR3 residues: CSAIDSGRRNTEAFF. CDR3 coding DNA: TGCAGTGCTATTGATAGCGGTAGGAGGAACACTGAAGCTTTCTTT.

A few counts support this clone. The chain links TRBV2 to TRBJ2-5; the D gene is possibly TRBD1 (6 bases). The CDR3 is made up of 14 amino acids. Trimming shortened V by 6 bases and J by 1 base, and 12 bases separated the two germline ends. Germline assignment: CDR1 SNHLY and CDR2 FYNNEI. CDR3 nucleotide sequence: TGTGCCAGCAGAAACGGACAGACCCAAGAGACCCAGTACTTC. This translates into CASRNGQTQETQYF.

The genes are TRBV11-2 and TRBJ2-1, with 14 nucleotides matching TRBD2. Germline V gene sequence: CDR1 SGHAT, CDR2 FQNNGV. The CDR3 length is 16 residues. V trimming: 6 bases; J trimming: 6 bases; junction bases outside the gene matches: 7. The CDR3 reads CASSSYGLAGGNEQFF. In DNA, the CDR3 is TGTGCCAGCAGTTCCTACGGACTAGCGGGGGGCAATGAGCAGTTCTTC.

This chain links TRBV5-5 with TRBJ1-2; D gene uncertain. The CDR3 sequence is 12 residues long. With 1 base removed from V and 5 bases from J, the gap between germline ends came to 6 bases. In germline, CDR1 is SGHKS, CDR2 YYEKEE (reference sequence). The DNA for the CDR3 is TGTGCCAGCAGCTTGTCGGTGTATGGCTACACCTTC. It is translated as CASSLSVYGYTF. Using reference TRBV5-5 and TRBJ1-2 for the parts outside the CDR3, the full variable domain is DAGVTQSPTHLIKTRGQQVTLRCSPISGHKSVSWYQQVLGQGPQFIFQYYEKEERGRGNFPDRFSARQFPNYSSELNVNALLLGDSALYLCASSLSVYGYTFGSGTRLTVV.

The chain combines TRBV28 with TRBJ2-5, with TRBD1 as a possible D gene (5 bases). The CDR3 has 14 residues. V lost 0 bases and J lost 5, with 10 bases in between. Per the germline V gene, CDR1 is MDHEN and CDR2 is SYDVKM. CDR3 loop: CASSLWTAAETQYF. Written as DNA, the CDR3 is TGTGCCAGCAGTTTATGGACAGCAGCGGAGACCCAGTACTTC.

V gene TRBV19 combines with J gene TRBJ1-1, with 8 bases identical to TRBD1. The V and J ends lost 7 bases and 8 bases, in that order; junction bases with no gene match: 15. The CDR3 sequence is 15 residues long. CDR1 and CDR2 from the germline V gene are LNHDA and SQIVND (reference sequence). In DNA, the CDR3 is TGTGCCAGTATCCAGGGGGCAGGGAATCCCCGAGAAGCTTTCTTT. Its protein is CASIQGAGNPREAFF.